Shown below are 3 T cell receptor beta chains from a single sample sequenced in a study of blood T cell repertoires in COVID-19. TCRdb's table, derived via immunoSEQ multiplex PCR, lists solely in-frame clones and lacks some. The sample records approximately 170,000 clones, roughly 84% being singletons. Sequenced sample: peripheral blood. All receptors derive from a man aged 55-75 years who had recovered from COVID-19.

The V gene is TRBV5-5, the J gene TRBJ1-2; 7 bases are shared with TRBD1. The CDR3 is 15 amino acids. V gave up 4 bases and J gave up 4 bases; unmatched junction bases: 10. Germline lookup yields CDR1 SGHKS and CDR2 YYEKEE (reference sequence). This CDR3 reads CASSGRGTAFYGYTF. The CDR3, as DNA: TGTGCCAGCAGCGGGAGAGGGACAGCTTTCTATGGCTACACCTTC.

V gene TRBV19 combines with J gene TRBJ2-3, with 10 bases lining up with TRBD1. The CDR3 loop spans 15 amino acids. The germline gives CDR1 LNHDA, CDR2 SQIVND (reference sequence). V gave up 6 bases and J gave up 3 bases; unmatched junction bases: 6. The CDR3 sequence is CASSDGTGVTDTQYF. For the CDR3, the DNA is TGTGCCAGTAGCGACGGGACAGGGGTGACAGATACGCAGTATTTT.

This sequence joins TRBV7-8 and TRBJ2-3; no clear D gene. Trimming shortened V by 8 bases and J by 10 bases, and 19 bases separated the two germline ends. CDR1 and CDR2 (germline): SGHVS, FQNEAQ. CDR3 size: 13 residues. This CDR3 reads CASCPAPQIAQYF. The CDR3 DNA follows: TGTGCCAGCTGCCCCGCCCCCCAGATCGCGCAGTATTTT.